This TCR beta chain originates from a study of T-cell reconstitution after alpha-beta-depleted transplantation in children. Study-level findings and limits: Alpha-beta T cells about two months after transplant reportedly derived from several hundred expanded graft clones.

Researchers prepared the TCRbeta library using unique molecular identifiers, the study reports. TCRdb redid the calling of the PCR reads with MiXCR, one entry per CDR3 protein. The sample holds approximately 980,000 distinct CDR3 sequences, about 26% seen once. The germline V and J ends were trimmed by 0 bases and 8 bases, with 15 bases remaining between them. The germline gives CDR1 SGHRS, CDR2 YFSETQ. The length of the CDR3 is 15 residues. About this clonotype: The antigen remains unidentified.

The V and J genes are TRBV5-1 and TRBJ2-1; D is possibly TRBD1 (6 bases). Sequencing used PBMCs, mostly from graft donor cells, obtained 360 days after TCRalphabeta/CD19-depleted stem cell transplant. The TCR sequence derives from a boy in the first two years of life who had a stem cell transplant for SCID, so the T cells may come from the graft donor. The CDR3 coding sequence is TGCGCCAGCAGCTTGGGAGACAGGCGTGGCGATGAGCAGTTCTTC. Encoded protein: CASSLGDRRGDEQFF.